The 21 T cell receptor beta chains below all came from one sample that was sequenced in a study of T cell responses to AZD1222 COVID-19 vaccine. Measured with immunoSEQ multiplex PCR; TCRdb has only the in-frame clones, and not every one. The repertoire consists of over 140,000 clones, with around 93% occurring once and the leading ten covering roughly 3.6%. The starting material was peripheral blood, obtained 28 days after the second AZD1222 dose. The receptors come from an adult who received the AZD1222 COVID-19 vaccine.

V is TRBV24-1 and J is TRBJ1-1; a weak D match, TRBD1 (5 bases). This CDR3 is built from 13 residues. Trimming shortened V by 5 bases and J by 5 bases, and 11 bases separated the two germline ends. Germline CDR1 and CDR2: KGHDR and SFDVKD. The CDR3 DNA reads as TGTGCCACCAGTGGCGGGGCAGAAACTGAAGCTTTCTTT. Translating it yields CATSGGAETEAFF.

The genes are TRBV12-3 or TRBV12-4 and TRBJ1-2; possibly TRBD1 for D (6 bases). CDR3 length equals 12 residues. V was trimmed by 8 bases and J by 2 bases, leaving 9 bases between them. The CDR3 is CASGTYNYGYTF. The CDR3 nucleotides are TGTGCCAGCGGGACATACAACTATGGCTACACCTTC.

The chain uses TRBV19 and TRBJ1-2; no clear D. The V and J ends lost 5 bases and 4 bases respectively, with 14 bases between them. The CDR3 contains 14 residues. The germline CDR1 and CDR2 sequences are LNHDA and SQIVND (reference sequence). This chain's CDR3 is CASSVTVPGYGYTF. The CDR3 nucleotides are TGTGCCAGTAGTGTTACAGTCCCGGGCTATGGCTACACCTTC.

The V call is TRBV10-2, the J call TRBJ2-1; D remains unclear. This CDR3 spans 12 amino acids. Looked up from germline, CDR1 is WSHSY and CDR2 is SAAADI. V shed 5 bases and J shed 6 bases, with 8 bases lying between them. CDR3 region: CASSPLVNEQFF. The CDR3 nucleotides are TGCGCCAGCAGTCCACTGGTCAATGAGCAGTTCTTC.

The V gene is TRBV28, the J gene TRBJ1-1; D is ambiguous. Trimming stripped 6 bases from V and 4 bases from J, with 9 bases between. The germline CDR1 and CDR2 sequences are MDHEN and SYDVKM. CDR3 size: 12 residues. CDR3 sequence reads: CASSYLSTEAFF. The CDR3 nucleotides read TGTGCCAGCAGCTATTTAAGCACTGAAGCTTTCTTT. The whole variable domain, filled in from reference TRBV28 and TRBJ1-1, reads DVKVTQSSRYLVKRTGEKVFLECVQDMDHENMFWYRQDPGLGLRLIYFSYDVKMKEKGDIPEGYSVSREKKERFSLILESASTNQTSMYLCASSYLSTEAFFGQGTRLTVV.

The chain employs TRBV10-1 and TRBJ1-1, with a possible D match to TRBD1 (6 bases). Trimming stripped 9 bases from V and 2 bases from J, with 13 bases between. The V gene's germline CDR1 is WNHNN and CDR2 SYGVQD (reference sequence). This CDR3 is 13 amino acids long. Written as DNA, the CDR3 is TGCGCCAGATCTGGACAGCCCAACACTGAAGCTTTCTTT. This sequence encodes CARSGQPNTEAFF.

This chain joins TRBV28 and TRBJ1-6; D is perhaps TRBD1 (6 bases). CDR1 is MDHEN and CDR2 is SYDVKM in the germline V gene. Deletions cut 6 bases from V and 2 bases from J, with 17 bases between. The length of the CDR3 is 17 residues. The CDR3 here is CASRQIQGGPYNSPLHF. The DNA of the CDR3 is TGTGCCAGCAGACAAATACAGGGCGGCCCCTATAATTCACCCCTCCACTTT.

CDR3 DNA: TGTGCCAGCAGCGTATCAATGGGCGGGAGAGCGAAAAACATTCAGTACTTC. Translating it yields CASSVSMGGRAKNIQYF. The chain has TRBV11-2 and TRBJ2-4; 7 bases match TRBD2. The CDR3 contains 17 residues. The V gene end was trimmed by 5 bases and the J gene end by 4 bases; junction bases not matched to a gene: 14. The germline gives CDR1 SGHAT, CDR2 FQNNGV. The variable domain in full, with the rest retrieved from reference TRBV11-2 and TRBJ2-4, is EAGVAQSPRYKIIEKRQSVAFWCNPISGHATLYWYQQILGQGPKLLIQFQNNGVVDDSQLPKDRFSAERLKGVDSTLKIQPAKLEDSAVYLCASSVSMGGRAKNIQYFGAGTRLSVL.

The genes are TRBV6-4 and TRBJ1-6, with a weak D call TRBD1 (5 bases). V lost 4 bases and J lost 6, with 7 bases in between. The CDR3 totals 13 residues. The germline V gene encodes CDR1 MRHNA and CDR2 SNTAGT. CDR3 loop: CASSAGPNSPLHF. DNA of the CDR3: TGTGCCAGCAGTGCGGGGCCTAATTCACCCCTCCACTTT.

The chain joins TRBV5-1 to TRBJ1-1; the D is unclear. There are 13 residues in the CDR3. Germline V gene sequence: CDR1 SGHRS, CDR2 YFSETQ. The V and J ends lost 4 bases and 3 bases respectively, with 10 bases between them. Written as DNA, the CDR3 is TGCGCCAGCAGCCCTCCAAAGGACACTGAAGCTTTCTTT. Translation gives CASSPPKDTEAFF.

The CDR3 sequence: CSARAMEAFF. The CDR3 DNA sequence: TGCAGTGCTAGAGCTATGGAAGCTTTCTTT. The J gene is TRBJ1-1, the V gene TRBV20-1; D uncertain. CDR1 DFQATT and CDR2 SNEGSKA come from the germline V gene (reference sequence). The CDR3 contains 10 residues. V lost 1 base, J lost 8 bases, and 5 bases lay in between.

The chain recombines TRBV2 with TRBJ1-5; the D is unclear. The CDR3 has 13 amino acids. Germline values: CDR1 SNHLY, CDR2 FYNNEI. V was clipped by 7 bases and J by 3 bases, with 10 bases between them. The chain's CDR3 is CASKRDTNQPQHF. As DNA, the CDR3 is TGTGCCAGCAAACGAGACACCAATCAGCCCCAGCATTTT.

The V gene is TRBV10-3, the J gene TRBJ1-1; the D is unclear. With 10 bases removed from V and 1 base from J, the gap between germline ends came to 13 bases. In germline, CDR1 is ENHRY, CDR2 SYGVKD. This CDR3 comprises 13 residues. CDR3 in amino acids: CATSGAPNTEAFF. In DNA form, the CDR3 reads TGTGCCACCTCAGGAGCCCCGAACACTGAAGCTTTCTTT.

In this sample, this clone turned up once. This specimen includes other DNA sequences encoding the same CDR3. CDR3: CASSLGTSGRNEQFF. The CDR3 DNA sequence: TGTGCCAGCAGTCTGGGGACTAGCGGGAGGAATGAGCAGTTCTTC. The rearrangement links TRBV27 to TRBJ2-1, with 15 bases lining up with TRBD2. J gave up 7 bases and V 5 bases, and 3 bases lay outside the gene matches. The CDR3 covers 15 residues. CDR1 is MNHEY and CDR2 is SMNVEV in the germline V gene (reference sequence).

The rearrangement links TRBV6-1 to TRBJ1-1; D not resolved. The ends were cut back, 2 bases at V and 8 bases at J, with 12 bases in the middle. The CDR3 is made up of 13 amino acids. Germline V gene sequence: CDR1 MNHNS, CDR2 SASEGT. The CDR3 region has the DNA TGTGCCAGCAGTGAATTAGAGAGTCCCGAAGCTTTCTTT. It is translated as CASSELESPEAFF.

The CDR3 spells CASFFVGANVLTF. The CDR3 DNA follows: TGTGCCAGCTTCTTCGTTGGGGCCAACGTCCTGACTTTC. The V gene is TRBV11-2, the J gene TRBJ2-6, with D unresolved. The CDR3 is made up of 13 amino acids. Germline loops: CDR1 SGHAT, CDR2 FQNNGV. The ends were cut back, 8 bases at V and 3 bases at J, with 8 bases in the middle.

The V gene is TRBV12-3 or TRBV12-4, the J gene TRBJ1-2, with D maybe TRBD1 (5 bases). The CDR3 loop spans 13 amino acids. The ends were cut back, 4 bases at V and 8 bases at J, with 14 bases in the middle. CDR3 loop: CASSSFGARGYTF. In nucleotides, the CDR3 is TGTGCCAGCAGTTCGTTCGGGGCACGGGGCTACACCTTC.

The CDR3 loop is CAISLSDRGTETQYF. Written as DNA, the CDR3 is TGTGCCATCAGTCTCTCGGACAGGGGCACGGAGACCCAGTACTTC. This sequence joins TRBV10-3 and TRBJ2-5, with 9 bases lining up with TRBD1. The CDR3 covers 15 residues. V lost 5 bases to trimming and J lost 5 bases; unmatched junction nucleotides: 9. Germline loops: CDR1 ENHRY, CDR2 SYGVKD.

Written as DNA, the CDR3 is TGTGCCAGCAGCTCGGGGGGGAGTACGAGCAATAATTCACCCCTCCACTTT. This gives the protein CASSSGGSTSNNSPLHF. The chain links TRBV7-2 to TRBJ1-6; D might be TRBD1 (5 bases). Germline V gene data show CDR1 as SGHTA and CDR2 as FQGNSA. The CDR3 spans 17 residues. Trimming removed 4 bases at V and 5 bases at J, with 18 bases between. The entire variable domain, with the rest obtained from reference TRBV7-2 and TRBJ1-6, is as follows: GAGVSQSPSNKVTEKGKDVELRCDPISGHTALYWYRQSLGQGLEFLIYFQGNSAPDKSGLPSDRFSAERTGGSVSTLTIQRTQQEDSAVYLCASSSGGSTSNNSPLHFGNGTRLTVT.

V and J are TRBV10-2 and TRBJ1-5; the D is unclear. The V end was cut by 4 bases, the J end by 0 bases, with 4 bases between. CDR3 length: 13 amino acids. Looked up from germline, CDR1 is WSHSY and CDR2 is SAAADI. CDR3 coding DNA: TGCGCCAGCAGTGCGGTTAGCAATCAGCCCCAGCATTTT. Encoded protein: CASSAVSNQPQHF.

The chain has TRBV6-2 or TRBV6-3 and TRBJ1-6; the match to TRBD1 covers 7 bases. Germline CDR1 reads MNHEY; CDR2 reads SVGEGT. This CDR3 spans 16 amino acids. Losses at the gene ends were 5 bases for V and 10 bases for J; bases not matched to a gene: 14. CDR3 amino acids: CASSRPPGGRNSPLHF. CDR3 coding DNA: TGTGCCAGCAGTCGACCGCCAGGGGGTAGAAACTCACCCCTCCACTTT.